The 10 T cell receptor beta chains reported below all come from one sample, sequenced in a study of patients and donors after allogeneic stem cell transplantation. TCRdb processed the RT-PCR reads anew with MiXCR; each CDR3 protein has one entry. The table lists under 200,000 distinct CDR3 sequences, about 32% of them singletons, with around 3% in the top ten. The specimen was blood, either unsorted or a sorted T cell fraction (not recorded which). These receptors were obtained from a human donor who was either an allogeneic HSCT recipient or a stem cell or donor lymphocyte infusion donor (not recorded which). It is not recorded whose cells these are; they may come from a transplant donor.

The rearrangement links TRBV20-1 to TRBJ2-3; 10 bases are a match to TRBD2. Germline assignment: CDR1 DFQATT and CDR2 SNEGSKA (reference sequence). V lost 6 bases, J lost 1 base, and 4 bases stayed unmatched. CDR3 size: 14 residues. CDR3 coding DNA: TGCAGTGCCAAGCTAGCGGGGGGCACAGATACGCAGTATTTT. This translates into CSAKLAGGTDTQYF.

This clonotype was detected a few times. This chain uses TRBV5-1 with TRBJ1-1, with D possibly TRBD1 on 5 matching bases. Trimming took 2 bases from V and 4 from J, leaving 15 bases between them. The CDR3 is 15 amino acids. Germline V gene data show CDR1 as SGHRS and CDR2 as YFSETQ. Here the CDR3 reads CASSFWQGGSTEAFF. The CDR3, as DNA: TGCGCCAGCAGCTTCTGGCAGGGAGGGAGCACTGAAGCTTTCTTT.

This clonotype was picked up a small number of times. The CDR3 region is CASKSGLNVLTF. CDR3 in DNA: TGTGCCAGCAAGAGCGGACTCAACGTCCTGACTTTC. The rearrangement joins TRBV6-2 or TRBV6-3 to TRBJ2-6, with D possibly matching TRBD2 (5 bases). The V end was cut by 7 bases, the J end by 9 bases, with 10 bases between. The CDR3 runs to 12 residues. CDR1 is MNHEY, CDR2 SVGEGT, per germline.

The genes are TRBV28 and TRBJ1-4; D not resolved. The CDR3 covers 14 residues. The V gene's germline CDR1 is MDHEN and CDR2 SYDVKM. Between the trimmed V and J ends, which lost 5 bases and 2 bases, there was a span of 9 bases. CDR3 in DNA: TGTGCCAGCAGTCGCACACCCACTAATGAAAAACTGTTTTTT. Protein: CASSRTPTNEKLFF.

The V call is TRBV5-1, the J call TRBJ1-4; D perhaps matches TRBD1 (5 bases). Trimming pared 6 bases from V and 3 bases from J, leaving 21 bases between. CDR3 size: 17 residues. Germline CDR1 SGHRS, CDR2 YFSETQ. CDR3 in amino acids: CASKWGPPLLPNEKLFF. In DNA, the CDR3 is TGCGCCAGCAAATGGGGACCTCCTCTTCTCCCTAATGAAAAACTGTTTTTT.

This sequence joins TRBV27 and TRBJ2-7; D not certain. Trimming took off 0 bases at V and 5 bases at J, with 11 bases between the two ends. CDR1 is MNHEY and CDR2 is SMNVEV in the germline V gene (reference sequence). This CDR3 spans 14 amino acids. CDR3 DNA sequence: TGTGCCAGCAGTTTATCCCCTCATCGGGACGAGCAGTACTTC. Its translation: CASSLSPHRDEQYF.

This clonotype has a handful of counts. The rearrangement joins TRBV20-1 to TRBJ1-2; 8 bases agree with TRBD1. The germline V gene encodes CDR1 DFQATT and CDR2 SNEGSKA (reference sequence). The CDR3 spans 12 residues. V trimming: 4 bases; J trimming: 8 bases; junction bases outside the gene matches: 6. This chain's CDR3 is CSAIRTGKGYTF. In DNA, the CDR3 is TGCAGTGCTATCCGGACAGGGAAGGGCTACACCTTC.

This clonotype was detected a few times. The chain combines TRBV12-3 or TRBV12-4 with TRBJ1-1; 8 positions agree with TRBD1. The CDR3 totals 14 residues. The ends lost 7 bases at V and 9 bases at J; junction bases unmatched: 13. CDR3: CASTPPGGWLKAFF. CDR3 nucleotides: TGTGCCAGCACCCCCCCAGGGGGCTGGTTGAAAGCTTTCTTT.

This clonotype was seen ten or more times. This chain uses TRBV12-3 or TRBV12-4 with TRBJ1-1; no definite D call. V lost 6 bases, J lost 1 base, and 9 bases lay in between. The CDR3 runs 13 residues. CDR3 sequence: CASSLTSNTEAFF. CDR3 sequence (DNA): TGTGCCAGCAGCCTGACATCGAACACTGAAGCTTTCTTT.

The rearrangement links TRBV10-3 to TRBJ2-7; the match to TRBD2 covers 11 bases. Trimming at V came to 6 bases and at J to 7 bases, leaving 8 bases not matched to a gene. The length of the CDR3 is 14 residues. The germline V gene encodes CDR1 ENHRY and CDR2 SYGVKD. The CDR3 DNA sequence: TGTGCCATCAGCCTAGCGGGAGGCGTCCGGGAGCAGTACTTC. As protein: CAISLAGGVREQYF.